This T cell receptor (beta chain) was identified during a study of CD8 T cells in Susac syndrome. Whole-study findings and limits: Susac-specific public clones in total CD8+ repertoires numbered 15 to 20; in CD8+ TEMRA repertoires, they numbered several.

Sequencing of TCR beta covered CD8+ and CD4+ T cells obtained from blood. The RNA, about 0.45 to 1 ug, was put through reverse transcription using random hexamers. One entry per CDR3 protein, called by TCRdb with MiXCR from the immunoSEQ multiplex PCR reads. The profile covers roughly 88,000 distinct CDR3 sequences, with roughly 96% appearing a single time and more than 0.35% taken by the ten largest. To note about this clonotype: Its antigen is currently unknown.

Germline CDR1 and CDR2: SGHVS and FQNEAQ. The CDR3 contains 15 residues. The V end lost 7 bases, the J end lost 3 bases, and 16 bases lay between the germline ends. The sequenced material came from CD8+ T cells from PBMCs. This rearrangement joins TRBV7-8 to TRBJ2-1; D is perhaps TRBD1 or TRBD2 (5 bases each). The TCR was taken from a human donor with Susac syndrome. CDR3 sequence (DNA): TGTGCCAGCATCCCCGGGACCGATATCTACAATGAGCAGTTCTTC. Translated: CASIPGTDIYNEQFF. Full variable domain (outside the CDR3, taken from reference TRBV7-8 and TRBJ2-1): GAGVSQSPRYKVAKRGQDVALRCDPISGHVSLFWYQQALGQGPEFLTYFQNEAQLDKSGLPSDRFFAERPEGSVSTLKIQRTQQEDSAVYLCASIPGTDIYNEQFFGPGTRLTVL.